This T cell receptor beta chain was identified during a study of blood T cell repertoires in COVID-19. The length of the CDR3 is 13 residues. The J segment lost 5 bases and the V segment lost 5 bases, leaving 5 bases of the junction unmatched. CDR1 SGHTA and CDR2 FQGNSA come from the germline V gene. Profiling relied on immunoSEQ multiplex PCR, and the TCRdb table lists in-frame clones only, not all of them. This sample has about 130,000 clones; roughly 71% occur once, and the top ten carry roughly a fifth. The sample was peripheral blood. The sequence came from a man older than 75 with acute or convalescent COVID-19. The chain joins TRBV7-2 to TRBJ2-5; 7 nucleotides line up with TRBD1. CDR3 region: CASSPTGAETQYF. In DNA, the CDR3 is TGTGCCAGCAGCCCAACAGGGGCGGAGACCCAGTACTTC.